This record covers a single TCR beta chain. A junction boundary mismatches the germline segment, possibly from a read error. These data belong to a study of control samples from healthy donors and cancer patients. There are 12 residues in the CDR3. Germline values: CDR1 SGHTA, CDR2 FQGNSA. Here immunoSEQ multiplex PCR was the method, and the copy in TCRdb shows in-frame clones only, minus some. The sample lists under 150,000 clones, roughly 91% occurring once. The clonotype comes from a middle-aged man in good health. The chain uses TRBV7-2 and TRBJ2-7; unclear D gene. Material for sequencing was blood. CDR3: CASSLAVGRWDF. In nucleotides, the CDR3 is TGTGCCAGCAGCTTAGCGGTCGGACGGTGGGACTTC.